This T cell receptor (beta chain) was captured by sequencing in a study of CDR3 diversity in severe acne. TCRdb processed the PCR reads anew with MiXCR; each CDR3 protein has one entry. The sample lists almost 85,000 distinct CDR3 sequences, under 60% occurring once. This CDR3 contains 12 residues. V was cut by 8 bases and J by 4 bases, with 11 bases left in between. The TCR originated in a male donor in good health, without acne. The sequencing sample was made of blood. The chain joins TRBV6-7 to TRBJ1-2, with D hard to call. TRBV6-7 is an open reading frame whose function is uncertain. The CDR3 DNA follows: TGTGCCAGCCCGGGAACTACCTATGGCTACACCTTC. Its protein product is CASPGTTYGYTF.